A selection of T cell receptor beta chains follows, all from one sample in a study of CD8 T cells in ankylosing spondylitis. Using its own MiXCR run on the 5' RACE reads, TCRdb lists one record per CDR3 protein. The table records about 280,000 distinct CDR3 sequences, around 19% of them present only once. The sequencing sample was made of blood, either unsorted or a sorted T cell fraction (not recorded which). All receptors derive from a male donor with ankylosing spondylitis or in good health (not recorded which). The conserved cysteine and the conserved F or W are not part of the CDR3 here.

v_gene	j_gene	CDR3aa
TRBV2	TRBJ2-1	ASSEPSGNEQF
TRBV7-9	TRBJ2-1	ASSLDPGQGRNEQF
TRBV6-1	TRBJ1-1	ASSASWTGLNTEAF
TRBV5-1	TRBJ1-2	ASSKDRDAANYGYT
TRBV5-1	TRBJ2-2	ASSLEVTGEQF
TRBV20-1	TRBJ2-5	SAQTGVTKETQY
TRBV20-1	TRBJ2-1	SAREVDPYNEQF
TRBV5-1	TRBJ2-6	ASSLEGSGANVLT
TRBV12-3/TRBV12-4	TRBJ2-1	ASSLASDRADEQF
TRBV5-1	TRBJ2-1	ASSFPAGGGNEQF
TRBV5-5	TRBJ1-2	ASSTQGNYGYT
TRBV3-1	TRBJ2-3	ASSPSLADYTDTQY
TRBV20-1	TRBJ2-1	SARFSRYNEQF
TRBV5-6	TRBJ1-2	ASSSSTGYLYGYT
TRBV7-2	TRBJ2-3	ASSFKGSTDTQY
TRBV6-1	TRBJ2-1	ASIDRMTYNEQF
TRBV7-8	TRBJ1-6	ASSFRGNSPLH
TRBV3-1	TRBJ2-1	ASSSTGSNEQF
TRBV10-3	TRBJ2-1	AISDPQRDYNEQF
TRBV27	TRBJ1-5	ASSADRAGNQPQH
TRBV10-3	TRBJ2-5	AISESGTSRTQY
TRBV6-1	TRBJ2-1	ASRGLAGSNEQF
TRBV28	TRBJ2-1	ASSLIPQGVLNEQF
TRBV29-1	TRBJ2-3	SVATGADTDTQY
TRBV6-2/TRBV6-3	TRBJ1-5	ASSASYSNQPQH
TRBV28	TRBJ1-4	ASNPGYEPTPF
TRBV4-2	TRBJ1-1	ASSRHGQENTEAF
TRBV4-2	TRBJ1-2	ASSQDGNNYGYT
TRBV20-1	TRBJ2-5	SANREETQY
TRBV20-1	TRBJ1-2	SALTGDRVVDGYT
TRBV11-2	TRBJ1-5	ASSFTGTHDQPQH
TRBV20-1	TRBJ2-3	SAREEGARADTQY
TRBV5-1	TRBJ2-1	ASRLAGDPLNEQF
TRBV5-1	TRBJ1-2	ASSLTDSYGYT
TRBV5-1	TRBJ1-2	ASSSTGGDYGYT